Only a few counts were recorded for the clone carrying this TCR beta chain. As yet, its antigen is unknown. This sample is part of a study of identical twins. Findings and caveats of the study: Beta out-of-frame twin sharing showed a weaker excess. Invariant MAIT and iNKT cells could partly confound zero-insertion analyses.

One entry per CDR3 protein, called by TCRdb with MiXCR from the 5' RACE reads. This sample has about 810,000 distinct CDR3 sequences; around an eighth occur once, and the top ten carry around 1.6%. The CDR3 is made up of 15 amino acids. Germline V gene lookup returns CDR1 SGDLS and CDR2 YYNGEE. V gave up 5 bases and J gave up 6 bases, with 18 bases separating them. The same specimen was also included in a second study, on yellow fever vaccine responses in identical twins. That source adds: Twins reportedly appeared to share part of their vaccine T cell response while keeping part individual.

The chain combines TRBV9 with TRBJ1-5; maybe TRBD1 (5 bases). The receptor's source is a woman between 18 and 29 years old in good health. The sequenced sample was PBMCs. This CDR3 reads CASSTGGFVGQPQHF. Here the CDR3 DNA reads TGTGCCAGCAGTACAGGAGGGTTCGTGGGTCAGCCCCAGCATTTT.